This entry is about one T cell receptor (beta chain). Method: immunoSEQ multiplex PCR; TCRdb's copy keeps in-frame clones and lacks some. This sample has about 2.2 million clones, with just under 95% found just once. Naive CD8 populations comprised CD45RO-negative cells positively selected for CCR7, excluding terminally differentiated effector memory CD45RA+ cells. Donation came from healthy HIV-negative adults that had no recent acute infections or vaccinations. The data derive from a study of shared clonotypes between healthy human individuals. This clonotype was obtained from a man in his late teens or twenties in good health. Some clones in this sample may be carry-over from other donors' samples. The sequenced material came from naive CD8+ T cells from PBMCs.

CDR3 DNA sequence: TGCGCCAGCAGCCAGACGGGAAGCACAGATACGCAGTATTTT. This translates into CASSQTGSTDTQYF. V is TRBV4-1 and J is TRBJ2-3; a weak D match, TRBD2 (5 bases). Germline V gene lookup returns CDR1 MGHRA and CDR2 YSYEKL. The CDR3 contains 14 residues. Trimming removed 3 bases at V and 0 bases at J, with 7 bases between.